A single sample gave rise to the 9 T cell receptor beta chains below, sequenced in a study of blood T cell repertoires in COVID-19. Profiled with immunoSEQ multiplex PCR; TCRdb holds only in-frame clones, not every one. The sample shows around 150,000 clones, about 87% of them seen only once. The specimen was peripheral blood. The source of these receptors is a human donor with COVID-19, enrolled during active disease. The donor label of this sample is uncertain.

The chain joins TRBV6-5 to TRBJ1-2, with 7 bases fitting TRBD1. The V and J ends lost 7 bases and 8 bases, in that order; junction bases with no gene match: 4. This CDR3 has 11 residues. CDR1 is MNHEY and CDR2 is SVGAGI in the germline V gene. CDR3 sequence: CASTQGRGYTF. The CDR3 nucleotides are TGTGCCAGCACACAGGGGAGAGGCTACACCTTC.

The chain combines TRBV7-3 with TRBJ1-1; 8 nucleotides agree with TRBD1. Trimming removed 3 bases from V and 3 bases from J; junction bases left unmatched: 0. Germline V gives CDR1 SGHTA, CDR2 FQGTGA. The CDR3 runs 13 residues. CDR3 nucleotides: TGTGCCAGCAGCTTGGACAGGGACACTGAAGCTTTCTTT. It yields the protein CASSLDRDTEAFF. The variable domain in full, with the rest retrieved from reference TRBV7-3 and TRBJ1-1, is GAGVSQTPSNKVTEKGKYVELRCDPISGHTALYWYRQSLGQGPEFLIYFQGTGAADDSGLPNDRFFAVRPEGSVSTLKIQRTERGDSAVYLCASSLDRDTEAFFGQGTRLTVV.

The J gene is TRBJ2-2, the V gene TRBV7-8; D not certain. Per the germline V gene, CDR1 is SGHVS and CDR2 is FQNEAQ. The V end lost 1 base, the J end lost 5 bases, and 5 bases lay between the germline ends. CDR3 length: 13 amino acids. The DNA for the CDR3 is TGTGCCAGCAGCTTAGACCTAACCGGGGAGCTGTTTTTT. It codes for CASSLDLTGELFF.

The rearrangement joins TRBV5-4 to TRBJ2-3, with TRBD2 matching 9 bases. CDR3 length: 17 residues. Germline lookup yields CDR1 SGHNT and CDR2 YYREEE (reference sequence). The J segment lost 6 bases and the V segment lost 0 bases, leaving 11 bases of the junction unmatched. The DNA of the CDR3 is TGTGCCAGCAGCTTGGATCTGCGGGGGGGCGCTTCGGATACGCAGTATTTT. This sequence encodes CASSLDLRGGASDTQYF.

The CDR3 bases are TGTGCCAGTAGTAGGGCCAGCGGGGGGGATAGCTCCTACAATGAGCAGTTCTTC. Residues: CASSRASGGDSSYNEQFF. This sequence joins TRBV19 and TRBJ2-1; 10 bases are a match to TRBD2. The germline V gene encodes CDR1 LNHDA and CDR2 SQIVND (reference sequence). The CDR3 contains 18 residues. The V gene end was trimmed by 4 bases and the J gene end by 0 bases; junction bases not matched to a gene: 9.

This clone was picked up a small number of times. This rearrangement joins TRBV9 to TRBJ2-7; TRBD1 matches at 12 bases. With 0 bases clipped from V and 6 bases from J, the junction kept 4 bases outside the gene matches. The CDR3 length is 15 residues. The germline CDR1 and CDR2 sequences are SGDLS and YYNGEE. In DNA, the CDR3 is TGTGCCAGCAGCGTAGGGGGACAGGGGGCCTCCGAGCAGTACTTC. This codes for CASSVGGQGASEQYF.

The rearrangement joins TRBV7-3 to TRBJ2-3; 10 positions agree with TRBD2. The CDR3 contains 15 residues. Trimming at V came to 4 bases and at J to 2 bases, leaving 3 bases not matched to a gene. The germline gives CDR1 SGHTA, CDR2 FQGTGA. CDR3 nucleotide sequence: TGTGCCAGCAGCTATGGACTAGCGGACACAGATACGCAGTATTTT. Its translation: CASSYGLADTDTQYF.

The CDR3 DNA is TGCGCCAGCAGCCAAGATCCGGACAGAAGGAGCGGCTACACCTTC. This gives the protein CASSQDPDRRSGYTF. J is TRBJ1-2 and V is TRBV4-1, with D perhaps matching TRBD1 (6 bases). The length of the CDR3 is 15 residues. Germline-derived CDR1 and CDR2 are MGHRA and YSYEKL. Trimming cost V 0 bases and J 8 bases, with 16 bases left between them.

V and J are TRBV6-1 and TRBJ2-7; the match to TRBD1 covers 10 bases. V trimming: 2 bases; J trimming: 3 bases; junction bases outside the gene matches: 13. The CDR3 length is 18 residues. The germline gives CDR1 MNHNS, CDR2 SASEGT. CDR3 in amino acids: CASSENDRGRVGIYEQYF. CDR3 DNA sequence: TGTGCCAGCAGTGAAAATGACAGGGGGCGGGTTGGTATCTACGAGCAGTACTTC.